The rows below give T cell receptor beta chains drawn from one sample of a study of shared clonotypes between healthy human individuals. The protocol was immunoSEQ multiplex PCR, while the TCRdb copy is restricted to in-frame clones and leaves out a portion. The repertoire holds fewer than 3 million clones, approximately 90% seen once, with 0.37% in the top ten. Sequencing was carried out using naive CD4+ T cells from PBMCs. The receptor set was obtained from a young man in good health. Some clones in this sample may be carry-over from other donors' samples. Each CDR3 is given with its conserved first and last residue. A D gene is named only where the DNA matches it firmly. Clone size appears in some rows only: once, few, many, or a class for an expanded clone.

>.|TRBJ2-3|.|TRBV7-2
CASSLGLPATDTQYF
TGTGCCAGCAGCTTAGGACTCCCAGCCACAGATACGCAGTATTTT
>.|TRBJ2-2|.|TRBV5-1
CASRGLSDTGELFF
TGCGCCAGCAGGGGACTTTCAGACACCGGGGAGCTGTTTTTT
>.|TRBJ1-5|.|TRBV10-1
CARHPGPLGSNQPQHF
TGCGCCAGACATCCGGGACCTTTAGGGAGCAATCAGCCCCAGCATTTT
>TRBD1|TRBJ2-6|once|TRBV5-4
CASSLARPLQGTGANVLTF
TGTGCCAGCAGCTTGGCCCGACCTCTACAGGGGACGGGGGCCAACGTCCTGACTTTC
>.|TRBJ1-1|once|TRBV7-9
CASSQGGVATEAFF
TGTGCCAGCAGCCAAGGGGGTGTGGCCACTGAAGCTTTCTTT
>.|TRBJ1-2|.|TRBV6-6
CASSYGNQGMGYGYTF
TGTGCCAGCAGTTACGGGAACCAGGGGATGGGCTATGGCTACACCTTC
>TRBD2|TRBJ2-7|.|TRBV9
CASSRLAGPSSYEQYF
TGTGCCAGCAGCCGACTAGCGGGACCGAGCTCCTACGAGCAGTACTTC
>TRBD1|TRBJ2-3|.|TRBV11-2
CASSQAPTGASPDTQYF
TGTGCCAGCAGCCAGGCTCCCACAGGGGCGAGCCCAGATACGCAGTATTTT
>TRBD1|TRBJ2-5|.|TRBV7-9
CASSRRGTGGETQYF
TGTGCCAGCAGCCGACGGGGGACAGGGGGAGAGACCCAGTACTTC
>.|TRBJ2-7|.|TRBV7-9
CASSLAVGPLSYEQYF
TGTGCCAGCAGCTTAGCGGTGGGTCCTCTCTCCTACGAGCAGTACTTC
>TRBD1|TRBJ2-3|.|TRBV29-1
CSFDRLGQGTDTQYF
TGCAGCTTTGATCGTTTGGGACAGGGCACAGATACGCAGTATTTT
>TRBD2|TRBJ2-3|.|TRBV5-1
CASSWGLAGRTDTQYF
TGCGCCAGCAGCTGGGGACTAGCGGGGCGTACAGATACGCAGTATTTT
>TRBD1|TRBJ2-7|.|TRBV2
CASSGFPGTGGPFDTYEQYF
TGTGCCAGCAGTGGTTTCCCCGGGACAGGGGGTCCTTTTGACACCTACGAGCAGTACTTC
>.|TRBJ2-3|.|TRBV9
CASSATDTQYF
TGTGCCAGCAGCGCCACAGATACGCAGTATTTT
>TRBD1|TRBJ1-2|.|TRBV5-1
CASSLGAGGPGYTF
TGCGCCAGCAGCTTGGGTGCAGGGGGCCCTGGCTACACCTTC
>TRBD1|TRBJ2-2|.|TRBV4-2
CASSTSGTVNTGELFF
TGTGCCAGCAGCACCTCCGGGACAGTGAACACCGGGGAGCTGTTTTTT
>.|TRBJ2-2|.|TRBV18
CASSRIEGRTGELFF
TGTGCCAGCTCACGGATTGAGGGGCGAACCGGGGAGCTGTTTTTT
>.|TRBJ1-5|.|TRBV28
CASRETDQPQHF
TGTGCCAGCAGGGAAACCGATCAGCCCCAGCATTTT
>TRBD1|TRBJ1-2|.|TRBV7-3
CASSFPRDRNYGYTF
TGTGCCAGCAGCTTCCCACGGGACAGGAACTATGGCTACACCTTC
>.|TRBJ2-4|.|TRBV19
CASSMGGPVAKNIQYF
TGTGCCAGTAGTATGGGGGGCCCGGTAGCCAAAAACATTCAGTACTTC
>.|TRBJ2-2|.|TRBV5-1
CASSLDRITGELFF
TGCGCCAGCAGCTTGGACAGGATAACCGGGGAGCTGTTTTTT
>.|TRBJ1-2|.|TRBV5-1
CASSLDGNYGYTF
TGCGCCAGCAGCTTGGACGGCAACTATGGCTACACCTTC
>.|TRBJ1-1|.|TRBV28
CASSLGPIRPNTEAFF
TGTGCCAGCAGTTTGGGACCCATCCGGCCAAACACTGAAGCTTTCTTT
>TRBD1|TRBJ1-4|.|TRBV18
CASSPRQGLDEKLFF
TGTGCCAGCTCACCGCGACAGGGGTTGGATGAAAAACTGTTTTTT
>.|TRBJ1-1|few|TRBV5-5
CASSLKVIENTEAFF
TGTGCCAGCAGCTTGAAGGTCATTGAGAACACTGAAGCTTTCTTT
>TRBD2|TRBJ2-1|.|TRBV6-6
CASRTIAGGIHEQFF
TGTGCCAGCAGGACTATAGCGGGAGGGATCCATGAGCAGTTCTTC
>.|TRBJ1-1|few|TRBV5-1
CASSLGAGNTEAFF
TGCGCCAGCAGCTTGGGGGCCGGGAACACTGAAGCTTTCTTT
>.|TRBJ1-4|.|TRBV19
CASSIHHDRRSNEKLFF
TGTGCCAGTAGTATCCACCACGACAGGCGGTCTAATGAAAAACTGTTTTTT
>TRBD1|TRBJ2-4|once|TRBV7-8
CASSLETGGNIQYF
TGTGCCAGCAGCTTAGAAACAGGGGGAAACATTCAGTACTTC
>TRBD1|TRBJ1-1|few|TRBV2
CASSQGQVRTEAFF
TGTGCCAGCAGTCAGGGACAGGTCCGCACTGAAGCTTTCTTT
>.|TRBJ2-7|.|TRBV5-1
CASSLARGSYEQYF
TGCGCCAGCAGCTTGGCCCGGGGTTCCTACGAGCAGTACTTC
>.|TRBJ2-1|.|TRBV4-3
CASSHSRSRSSYNEQFF
TGCGCCAGCAGCCATAGCAGGTCTCGTAGCTCCTACAATGAGCAGTTCTTC
>TRBD2|TRBJ2-5|.|TRBV28
CASSGTRKRLAYQETQYF
TGTGCCAGCAGTGGTACAAGGAAAAGACTAGCGTACCAAGAGACCCAGTACTTC